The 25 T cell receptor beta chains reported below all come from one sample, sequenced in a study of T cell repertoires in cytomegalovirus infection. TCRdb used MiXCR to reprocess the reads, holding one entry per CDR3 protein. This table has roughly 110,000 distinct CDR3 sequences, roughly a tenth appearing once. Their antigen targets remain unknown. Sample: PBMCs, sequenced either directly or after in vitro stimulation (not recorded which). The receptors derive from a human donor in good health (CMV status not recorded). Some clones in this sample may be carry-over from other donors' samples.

CDR3 residues: CASSSRREGPNEQFF. The CDR3 DNA follows: TGTGCCAGCAGTTCCCGGCGGGAGGGCCCCAATGAGCAGTTCTTC. The chain recombines TRBV27 with TRBJ2-1; 9 bases are a match to TRBD2. V shed 4 bases and J 6 bases; nucleotides not matched to a gene: 7. Per the germline V gene, CDR1 is MNHEY and CDR2 is SMNVEV (reference sequence). The CDR3 consists of 15 residues.

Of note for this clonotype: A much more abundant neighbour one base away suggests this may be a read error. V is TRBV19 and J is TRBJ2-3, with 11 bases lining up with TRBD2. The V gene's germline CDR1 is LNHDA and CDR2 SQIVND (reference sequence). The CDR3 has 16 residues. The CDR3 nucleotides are TGTGCCGGTAGTATAGCAGGGACTAGCGGCCAAGATACGCAGTATTTT. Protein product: CAGSIAGTSGQDTQYF.

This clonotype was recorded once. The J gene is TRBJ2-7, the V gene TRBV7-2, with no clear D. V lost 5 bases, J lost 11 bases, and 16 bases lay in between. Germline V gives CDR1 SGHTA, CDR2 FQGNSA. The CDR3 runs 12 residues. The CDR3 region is CASSPRLGQEYF. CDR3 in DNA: TGTGCCAGCAGCCCTCGGCTGGGTCAAGAGTACTTC.

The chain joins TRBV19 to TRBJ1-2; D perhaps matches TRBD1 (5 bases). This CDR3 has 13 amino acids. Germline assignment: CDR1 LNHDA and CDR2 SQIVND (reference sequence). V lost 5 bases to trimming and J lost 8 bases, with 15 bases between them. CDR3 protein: CASSDGDQRGYTF. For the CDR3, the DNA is TGTGCCAGTAGTGATGGGGACCAACGGGGCTACACCTTC. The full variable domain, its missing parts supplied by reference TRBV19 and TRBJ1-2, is DGGITQSPKYLFRKEGQNVTLSCEQNLNHDAMYWYRQDPGQGLRLIYYSQIVNDFQKGDIAEGYSVSREKKESFPLTVTSAQKNPTAFYLCASSDGDQRGYTFGSGTRLTVV.

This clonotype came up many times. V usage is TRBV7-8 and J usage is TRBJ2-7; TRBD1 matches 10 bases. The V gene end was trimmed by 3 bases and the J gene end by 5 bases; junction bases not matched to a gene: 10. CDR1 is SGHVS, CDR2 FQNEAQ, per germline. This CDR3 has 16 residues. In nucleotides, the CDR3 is TGTGCCAGCAGCTTTGCGACAGGGGGCGATTTCCACGAGCAGTACGTC. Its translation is CASSFATGGDFHEQYV.

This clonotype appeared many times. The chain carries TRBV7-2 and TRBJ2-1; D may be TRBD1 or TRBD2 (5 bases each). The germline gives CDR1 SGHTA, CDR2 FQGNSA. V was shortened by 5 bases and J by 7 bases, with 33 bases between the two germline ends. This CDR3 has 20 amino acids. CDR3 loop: CASSRHNEFKGSRASNEQFF. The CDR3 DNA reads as TGTGCCAGCAGCCGACACAATGAATTTAAGGGGTCGAGGGCCAGTAATGAGCAGTTCTTC. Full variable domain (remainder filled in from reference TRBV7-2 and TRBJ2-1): GAGVSQSPSNKVTEKGKDVELRCDPISGHTALYWYRQSLGQGLEFLIYFQGNSAPDKSGLPSDRFSAERTGGSVSTLTIQRTQQEDSAVYLCASSRHNEFKGSRASNEQFFGPGTRLTVL.

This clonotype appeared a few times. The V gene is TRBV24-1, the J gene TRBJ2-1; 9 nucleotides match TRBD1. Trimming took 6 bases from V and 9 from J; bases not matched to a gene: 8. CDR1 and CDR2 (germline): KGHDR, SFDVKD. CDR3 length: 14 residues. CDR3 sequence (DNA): TGTGCCACCAGTTCCCCGGGACAGGGAAGTGAGCAGTTCTTC. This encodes CATSSPGQGSEQFF.

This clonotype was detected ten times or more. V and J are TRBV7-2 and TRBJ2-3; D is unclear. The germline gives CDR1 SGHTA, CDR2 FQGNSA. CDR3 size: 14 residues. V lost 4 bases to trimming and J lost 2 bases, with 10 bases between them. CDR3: CASSSPTLTDTQYF. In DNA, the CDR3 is TGTGCCAGCAGCTCGCCTACTCTCACAGATACGCAGTATTTT.

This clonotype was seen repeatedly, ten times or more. CDR3 protein: CASSAGVLTDTQYF. CDR3 nucleotide sequence: TGTGCCAGCAGCGCGGGGGTTCTAACAGATACGCAGTATTTT. The chain carries TRBV7-2 and TRBJ2-3, with 7 bases aligning to TRBD2. This CDR3 spans 14 amino acids. The V gene's germline CDR1 is SGHTA and CDR2 FQGNSA. The J segment lost 3 bases and the V segment lost 5 bases, leaving 5 bases of the junction unmatched. The complete variable domain, with remaining parts taken from reference TRBV7-2 and TRBJ2-3, reads GAGVSQSPSNKVTEKGKDVELRCDPISGHTALYWYRQSLGQGLEFLIYFQGNSAPDKSGLPSDRFSAERTGGSVSTLTIQRTQQEDSAVYLCASSAGVLTDTQYFGPGTRLTVL.

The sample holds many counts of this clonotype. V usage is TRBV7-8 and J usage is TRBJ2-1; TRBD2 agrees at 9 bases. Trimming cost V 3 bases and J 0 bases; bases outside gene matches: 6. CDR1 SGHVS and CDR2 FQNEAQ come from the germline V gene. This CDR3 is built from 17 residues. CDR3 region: CASSLVAGVSSYNEQFF. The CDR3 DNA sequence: TGTGCCAGCAGCTTGGTAGCGGGAGTGAGCTCCTACAATGAGCAGTTCTTC. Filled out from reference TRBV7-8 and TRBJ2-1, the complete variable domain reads GAGVSQSPRYKVAKRGQDVALRCDPISGHVSLFWYQQALGQGPEFLTYFQNEAQLDKSGLPSDRFFAERPEGSVSTLKIQRTQQEDSAVYLCASSLVAGVSSYNEQFFGPGTRLTVL.

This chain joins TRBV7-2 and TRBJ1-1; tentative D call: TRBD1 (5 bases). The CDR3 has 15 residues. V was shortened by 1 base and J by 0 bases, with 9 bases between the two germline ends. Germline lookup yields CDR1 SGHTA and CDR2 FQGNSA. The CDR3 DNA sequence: TGTGCCAGCAGCTTAGTTGGACACTTGAACACTGAAGCTTTCTTT. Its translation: CASSLVGHLNTEAFF.

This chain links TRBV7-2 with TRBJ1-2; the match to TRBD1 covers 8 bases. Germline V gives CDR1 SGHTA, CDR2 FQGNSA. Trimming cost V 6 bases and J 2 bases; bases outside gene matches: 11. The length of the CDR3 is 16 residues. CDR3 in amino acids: CASSRTTGVWNYGYTF. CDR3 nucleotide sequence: TGTGCCAGCAGTCGGACGACAGGGGTTTGGAACTATGGCTACACCTTC.

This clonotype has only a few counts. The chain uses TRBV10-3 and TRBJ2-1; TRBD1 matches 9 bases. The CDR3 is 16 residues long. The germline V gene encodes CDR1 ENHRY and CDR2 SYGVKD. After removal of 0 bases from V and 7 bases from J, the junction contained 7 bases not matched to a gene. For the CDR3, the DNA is TGTGCCATCAGTGAGTCTGAAACAGGGGGCTTGAATGAGCAGTTCTTC. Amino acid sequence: CAISESETGGLNEQFF.

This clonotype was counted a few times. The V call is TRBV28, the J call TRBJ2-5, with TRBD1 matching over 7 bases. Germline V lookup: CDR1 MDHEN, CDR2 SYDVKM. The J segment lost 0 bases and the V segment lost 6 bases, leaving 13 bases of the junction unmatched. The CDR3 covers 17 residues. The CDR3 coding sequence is TGTGCCAGCAGCTCAGACGCCCCCGGGACAGACCAAGAGACCCAGTACTTC. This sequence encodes CASSSDAPGTDQETQYF.

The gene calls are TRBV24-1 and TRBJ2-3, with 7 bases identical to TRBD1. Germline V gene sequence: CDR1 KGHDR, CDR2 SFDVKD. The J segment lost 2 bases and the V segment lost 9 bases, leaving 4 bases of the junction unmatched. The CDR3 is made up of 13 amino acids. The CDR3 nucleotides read TGTGCCACCGGGACAGAGAACACAGATACGCAGTATTTT. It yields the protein CATGTENTDTQYF.

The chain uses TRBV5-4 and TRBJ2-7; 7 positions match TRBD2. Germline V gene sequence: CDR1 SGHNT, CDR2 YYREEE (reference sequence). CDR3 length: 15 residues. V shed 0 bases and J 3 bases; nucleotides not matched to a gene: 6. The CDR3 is CASSLASGASYEQYF. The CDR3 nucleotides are TGTGCCAGCAGCTTGGCTAGCGGAGCCAGCTACGAGCAGTACTTC.

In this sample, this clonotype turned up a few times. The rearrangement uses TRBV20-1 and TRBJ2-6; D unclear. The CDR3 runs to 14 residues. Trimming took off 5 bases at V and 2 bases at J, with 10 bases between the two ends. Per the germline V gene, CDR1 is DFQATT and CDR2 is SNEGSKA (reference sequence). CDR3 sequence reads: CSAWDWAGANVLTF. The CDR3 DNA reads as TGCAGTGCTTGGGATTGGGCTGGGGCCAACGTCCTGACTTTC.

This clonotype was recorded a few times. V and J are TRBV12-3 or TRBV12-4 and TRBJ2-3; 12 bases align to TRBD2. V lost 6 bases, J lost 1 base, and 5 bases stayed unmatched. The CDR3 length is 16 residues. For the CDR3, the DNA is TGTGCCAGCAGCTTCGGACTAGCGGGGCGCACAGATACGCAGTATTTT. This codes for CASSFGLAGRTDTQYF.

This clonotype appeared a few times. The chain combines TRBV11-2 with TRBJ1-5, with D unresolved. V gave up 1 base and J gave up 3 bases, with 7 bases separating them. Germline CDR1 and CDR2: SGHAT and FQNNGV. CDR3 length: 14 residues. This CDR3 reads CASSLVTVNQPQHF. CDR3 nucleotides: TGTGCCAGCAGCTTAGTAACAGTCAATCAGCCCCAGCATTTT.

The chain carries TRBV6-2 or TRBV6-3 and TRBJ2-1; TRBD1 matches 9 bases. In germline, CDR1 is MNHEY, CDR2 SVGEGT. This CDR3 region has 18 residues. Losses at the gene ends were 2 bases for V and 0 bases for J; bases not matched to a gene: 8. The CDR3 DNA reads TGTGCCAGCAGTTACGGGGACAGGGTGAGGAACTCCTACAATGAGCAGTTCTTC. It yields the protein CASSYGDRVRNSYNEQFF.

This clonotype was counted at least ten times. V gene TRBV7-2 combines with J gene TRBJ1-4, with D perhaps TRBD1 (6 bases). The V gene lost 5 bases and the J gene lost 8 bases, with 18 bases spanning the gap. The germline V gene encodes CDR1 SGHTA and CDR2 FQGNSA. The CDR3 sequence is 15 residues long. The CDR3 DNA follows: TGTGCCAGCAGCCCCGGTGGGGGGCGGTACGAAAAACTGTTTTTT. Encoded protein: CASSPGGGRYEKLFF.

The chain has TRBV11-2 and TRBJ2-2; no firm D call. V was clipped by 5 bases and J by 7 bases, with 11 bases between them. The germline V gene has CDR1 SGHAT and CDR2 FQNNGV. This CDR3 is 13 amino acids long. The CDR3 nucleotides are TGTGCCAGCAGCGTAAACGTGGTCGGGGAGCTGTTTTTT. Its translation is CASSVNVVGELFF. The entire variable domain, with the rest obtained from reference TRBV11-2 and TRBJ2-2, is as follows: EAGVAQSPRYKIIEKRQSVAFWCNPISGHATLYWYQQILGQGPKLLIQFQNNGVVDDSQLPKDRFSAERLKGVDSTLKIQPAKLEDSAVYLCASSVNVVGELFFGEGSRLTVL.

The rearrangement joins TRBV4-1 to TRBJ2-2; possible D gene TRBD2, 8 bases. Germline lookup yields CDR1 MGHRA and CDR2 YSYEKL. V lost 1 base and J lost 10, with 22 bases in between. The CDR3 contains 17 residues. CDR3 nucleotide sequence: TGCGCCAGCAGCCAAGCCGGGAGGGGGCTAATCGGTGTGGAGCTGTTTTTT. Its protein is CASSQAGRGLIGVELFF.

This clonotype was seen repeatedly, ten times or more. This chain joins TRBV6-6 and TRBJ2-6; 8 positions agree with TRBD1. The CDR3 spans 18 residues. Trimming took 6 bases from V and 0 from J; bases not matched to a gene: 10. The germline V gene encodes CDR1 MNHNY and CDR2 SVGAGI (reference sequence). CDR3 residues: CASRQGVERSSGANVLTF. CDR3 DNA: TGTGCCAGCAGACAGGGGGTGGAGCGGAGCTCTGGGGCCAACGTCCTGACTTTC.

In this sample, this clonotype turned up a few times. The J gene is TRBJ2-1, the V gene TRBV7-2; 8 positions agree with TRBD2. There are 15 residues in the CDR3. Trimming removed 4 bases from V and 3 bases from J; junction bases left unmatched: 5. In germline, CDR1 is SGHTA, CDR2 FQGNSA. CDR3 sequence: CASSSVGTSYNEQFF. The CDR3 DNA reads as TGTGCCAGCAGCTCAGTCGGGACTAGCTACAATGAGCAGTTCTTC.